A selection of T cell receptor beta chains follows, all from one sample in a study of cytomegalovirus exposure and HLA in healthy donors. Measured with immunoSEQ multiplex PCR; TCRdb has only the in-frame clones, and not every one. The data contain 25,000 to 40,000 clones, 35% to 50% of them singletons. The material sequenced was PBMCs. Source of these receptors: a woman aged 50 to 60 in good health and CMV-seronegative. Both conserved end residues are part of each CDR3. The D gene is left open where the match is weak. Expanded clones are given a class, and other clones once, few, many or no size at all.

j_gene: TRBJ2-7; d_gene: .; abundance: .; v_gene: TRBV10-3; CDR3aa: CAIKGDYLGEQYF; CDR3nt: TGTGCCATCAAGGGGGATTACTTGGGCGAGCAGTACTTC
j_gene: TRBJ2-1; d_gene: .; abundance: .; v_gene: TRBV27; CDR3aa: CASRMELDSAISEQFF; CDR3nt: TGTGCCAGCAGGATGGAGTTGGACTCGGCAATTTCTGAGCAGTTCTTC
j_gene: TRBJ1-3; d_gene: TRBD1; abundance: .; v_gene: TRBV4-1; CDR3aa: CASSRTGAPGNTIYF; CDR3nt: TGCGCCAGCAGCCGCACAGGGGCTCCCGGAAACACCATATATTTT
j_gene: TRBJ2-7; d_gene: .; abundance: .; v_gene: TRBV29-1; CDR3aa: CSATGHDSYEQYF; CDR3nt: TGCAGCGCAACGGGACATGATTCCTACGAGCAGTACTTC
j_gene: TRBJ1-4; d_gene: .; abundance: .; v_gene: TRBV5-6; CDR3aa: CASSFLLTGEKLFF; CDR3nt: TGTGCCAGCAGCTTCCTCTTAACGGGGGAAAAACTGTTTTTT
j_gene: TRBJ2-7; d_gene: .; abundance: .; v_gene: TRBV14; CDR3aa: CASSLPYRASNLGAYHEQYF; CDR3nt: TGTGCCAGCAGCCTACCCTACCGGGCCTCAAACCTGGGGGCTTACCACGAGCAGTACTTC
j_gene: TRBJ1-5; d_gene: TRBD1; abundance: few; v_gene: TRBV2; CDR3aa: CASSSDRGNQPQHF; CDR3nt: TGTGCCAGCAGTTCCGACAGGGGGAATCAGCCCCAGCATTTT
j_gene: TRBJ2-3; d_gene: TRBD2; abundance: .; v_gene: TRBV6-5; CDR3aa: CASSGTSGGPGYF; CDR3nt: TGTGCCAGCAGCGGGACTAGCGGGGGCCCTGGGTATTTT
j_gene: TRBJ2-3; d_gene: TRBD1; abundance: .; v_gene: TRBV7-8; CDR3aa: CASSLTGQPTDTQYF; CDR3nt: TGTGCCAGCAGCTTAACGGGACAGCCGACAGATACGCAGTATTTT
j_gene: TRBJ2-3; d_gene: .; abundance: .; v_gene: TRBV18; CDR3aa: CASSQRLSGHDTQYF; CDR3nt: TGTGCCAGCTCACAAAGGCTATCGGGACACGATACGCAGTATTTT
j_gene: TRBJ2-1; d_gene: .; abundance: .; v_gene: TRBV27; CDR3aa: CASSFGSSYNEQFF; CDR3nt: TGTGCCAGCAGTTTTGGCAGCTCCTACAATGAGCAGTTCTTC
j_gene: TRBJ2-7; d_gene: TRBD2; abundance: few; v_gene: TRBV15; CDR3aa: CATSRAPGLAGGGSYEQYF; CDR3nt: TGTGCCACCAGCAGGGCACCGGGACTAGCGGGAGGGGGATCCTACGAGCAGTACTTC
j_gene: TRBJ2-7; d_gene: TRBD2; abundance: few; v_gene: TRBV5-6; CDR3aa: CASSITSGGPYEQYF; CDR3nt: TGTGCCAGCAGCATAACTAGCGGGGGTCCCTACGAGCAGTACTTC
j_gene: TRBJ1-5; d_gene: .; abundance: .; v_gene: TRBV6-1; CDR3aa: CASSEVTINQPQHF; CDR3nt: TGTGCCAGCAGTGAAGTAACAATCAATCAGCCCCAGCATTTT
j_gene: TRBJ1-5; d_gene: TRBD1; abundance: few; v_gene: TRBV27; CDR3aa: CASSPRIGQGGNQPQHF; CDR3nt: TGTGCCAGCAGTCCCCGAATCGGACAGGGCGGGAATCAGCCCCAGCATTTT
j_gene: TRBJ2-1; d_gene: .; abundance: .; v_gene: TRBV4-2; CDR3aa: CASSRGQHDEQFF; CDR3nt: TGTGCCAGCAGCCGTGGACAGCACGATGAGCAGTTCTTC
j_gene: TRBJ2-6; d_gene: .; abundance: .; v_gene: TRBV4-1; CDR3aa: CASSPHRGGDGANVLTF; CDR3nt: TGCGCCAGCAGCCCCCACCGCGGCGGAGATGGGGCCAACGTCCTGACTTTC
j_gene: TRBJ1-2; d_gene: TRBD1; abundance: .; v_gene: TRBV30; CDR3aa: CAWSFWQGEDYGYTF; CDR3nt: TGTGCCTGGAGTTTTTGGCAGGGGGAGGACTATGGCTACACCTTC
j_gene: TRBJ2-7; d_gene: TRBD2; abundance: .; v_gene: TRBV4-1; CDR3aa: CASSHGLAGNYEQYF; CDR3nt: TGCGCCAGCAGCCACGGACTAGCGGGTAATTACGAGCAGTACTTC
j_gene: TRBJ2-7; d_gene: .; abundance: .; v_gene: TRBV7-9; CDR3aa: CASSSIQNPYEQYF; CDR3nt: TGTGCCAGCAGCTCCATACAGAATCCCTACGAGCAGTACTTC
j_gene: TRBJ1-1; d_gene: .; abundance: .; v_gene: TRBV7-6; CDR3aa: CASSLRVGTEAFF; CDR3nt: TGTGCCAGCAGCCTCAGGGTTGGAACTGAAGCTTTCTTT
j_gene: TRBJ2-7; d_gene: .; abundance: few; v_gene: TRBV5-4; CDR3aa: CASSLEGAYEQYF; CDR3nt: TGTGCCAGCAGCTTAGAGGGGGCCTACGAGCAGTACTTC
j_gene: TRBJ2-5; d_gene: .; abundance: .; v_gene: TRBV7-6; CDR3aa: CASSLARAETQYF; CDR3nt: TGTGCCAGCAGCTTAGCGCGGGCGGAGACCCAGTACTTC
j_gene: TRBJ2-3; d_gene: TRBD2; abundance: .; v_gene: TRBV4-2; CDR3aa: CASSQNLAEMNQDTQYF; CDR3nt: TGTGCCAGCAGCCAAAACCTAGCGGAGATGAACCAAGATACGCAGTATTTT
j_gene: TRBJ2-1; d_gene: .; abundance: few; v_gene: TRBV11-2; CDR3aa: CASSLVGRGYNEQFF; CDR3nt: TGTGCCAGCAGCTTAGTGGGCAGGGGATACAATGAGCAGTTCTTC
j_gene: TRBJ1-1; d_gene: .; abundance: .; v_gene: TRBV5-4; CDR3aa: CASSLGGASHSEAFF; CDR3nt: TGTGCCAGCAGCTTGGGAGGTGCCTCCCATTCTGAAGCTTTCTTT
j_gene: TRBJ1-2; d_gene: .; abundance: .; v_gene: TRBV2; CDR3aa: CASRGGDYGYTF; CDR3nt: TGTGCCAGCAGGGGAGGGGACTATGGCTACACCTTC